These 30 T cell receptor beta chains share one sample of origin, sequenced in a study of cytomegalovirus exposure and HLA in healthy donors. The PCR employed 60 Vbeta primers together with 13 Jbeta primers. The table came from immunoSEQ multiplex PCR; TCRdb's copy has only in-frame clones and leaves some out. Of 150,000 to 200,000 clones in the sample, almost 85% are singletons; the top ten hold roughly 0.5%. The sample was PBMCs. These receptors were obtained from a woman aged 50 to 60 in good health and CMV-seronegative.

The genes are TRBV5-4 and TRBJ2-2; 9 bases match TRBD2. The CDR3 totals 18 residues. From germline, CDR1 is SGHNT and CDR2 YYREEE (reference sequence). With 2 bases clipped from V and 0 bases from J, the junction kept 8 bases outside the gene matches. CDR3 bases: TGTGCCAGCAGCTTAATCGGGAGCGGGGGGTCGAACACCGGGGAGCTGTTTTTT. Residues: CASSLIGSGGSNTGELFF.

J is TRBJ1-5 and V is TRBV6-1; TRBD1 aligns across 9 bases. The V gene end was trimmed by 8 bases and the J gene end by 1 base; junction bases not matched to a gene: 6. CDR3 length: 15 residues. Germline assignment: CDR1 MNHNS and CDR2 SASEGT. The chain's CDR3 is CASQGTGYSNQPQHF. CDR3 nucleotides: TGTGCCAGCCAGGGGACAGGGTACAGCAATCAGCCCCAGCATTTT.

The CDR3 DNA is TGTGCCAGCAGCTTGAGCCTAGCGGGTCCCTACGAGCAGTACTTC. It codes for CASSLSLAGPYEQYF. The rearrangement uses TRBV5-8 and TRBJ2-7; TRBD2 agrees at 8 bases. Germline CDR1 SGHTS, CDR2 YDEGEE. J was trimmed by 2 bases and V by 1 base; bases with no gene match: 5. The CDR3 is 15 residues long.

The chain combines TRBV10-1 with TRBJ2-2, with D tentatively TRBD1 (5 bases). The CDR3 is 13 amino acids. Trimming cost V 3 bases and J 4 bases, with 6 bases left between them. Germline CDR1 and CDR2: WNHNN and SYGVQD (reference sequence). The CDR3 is CASSEDSTGELFF. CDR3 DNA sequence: TGCGCCAGCAGTGAAGACAGCACCGGGGAGCTGTTTTTT.

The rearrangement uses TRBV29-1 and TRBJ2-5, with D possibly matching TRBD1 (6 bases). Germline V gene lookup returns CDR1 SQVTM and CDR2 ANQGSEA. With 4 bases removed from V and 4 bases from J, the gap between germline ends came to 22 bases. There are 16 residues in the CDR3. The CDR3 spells CSVVRDTTSGGETQYF. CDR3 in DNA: TGCAGCGTTGTGAGGGACACGACCTCAGGAGGAGAGACCCAGTACTTC.

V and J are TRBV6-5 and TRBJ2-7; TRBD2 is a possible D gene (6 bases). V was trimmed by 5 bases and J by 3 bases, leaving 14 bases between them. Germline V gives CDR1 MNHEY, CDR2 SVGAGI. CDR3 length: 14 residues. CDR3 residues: CASSRLWRDYEQYF. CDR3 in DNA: TGTGCCAGCAGTCGGCTATGGCGGGACTACGAGCAGTACTTC.

Here the CDR3 reads CASSSSGGMYGYTF. CDR3 coding DNA: TGTGCCAGCAGTTCGTCGGGGGGGATGTACGGCTACACCTTC. J is TRBJ1-2 and V is TRBV28, with D maybe TRBD1 (5 bases). Germline V gene lookup returns CDR1 MDHEN and CDR2 SYDVKM. The V gene lost 4 bases and the J gene lost 8 bases, with 17 bases spanning the gap. CDR3 length equals 14 residues.

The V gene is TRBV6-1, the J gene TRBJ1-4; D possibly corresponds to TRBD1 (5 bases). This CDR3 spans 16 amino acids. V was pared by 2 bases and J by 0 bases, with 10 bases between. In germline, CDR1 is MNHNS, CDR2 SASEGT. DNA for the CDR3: TGTGCCAGCAGTGAATATGCGGGGGCAACTAATGAAAAACTGTTTTTT. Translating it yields CASSEYAGATNEKLFF.

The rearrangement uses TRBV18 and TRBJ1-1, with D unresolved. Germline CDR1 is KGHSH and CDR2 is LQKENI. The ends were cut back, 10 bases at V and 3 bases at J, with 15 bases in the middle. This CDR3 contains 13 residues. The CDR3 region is CATRMRVDTEAFF. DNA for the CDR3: TGTGCCACCCGTATGAGGGTGGACACTGAAGCTTTCTTT.

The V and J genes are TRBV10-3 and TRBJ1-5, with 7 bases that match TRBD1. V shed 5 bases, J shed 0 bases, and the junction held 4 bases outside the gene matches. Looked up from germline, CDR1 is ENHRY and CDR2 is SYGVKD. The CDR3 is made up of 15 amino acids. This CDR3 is CAISRDSYSNQPQHF. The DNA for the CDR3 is TGTGCCATCAGTCGGGACAGCTATAGCAATCAGCCCCAGCATTTT.

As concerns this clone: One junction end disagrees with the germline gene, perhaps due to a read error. The CDR3 here is CASSSRQVFQDF. CDR3 in DNA: TGTGCCAGCAGCTCTCGACAGGTCTTTCAAGACTTC. This chain links TRBV5-6 with TRBJ2-5, with D perhaps matching TRBD1 (6 bases). The CDR3 extends over 12 amino acids. Germline V CDR1 and CDR2: SGHDT, YYEEEE.

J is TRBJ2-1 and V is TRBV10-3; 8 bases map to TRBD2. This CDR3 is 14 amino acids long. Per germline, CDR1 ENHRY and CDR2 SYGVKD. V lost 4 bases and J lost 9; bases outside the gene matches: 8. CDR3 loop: CAISGDGGAGEQFF. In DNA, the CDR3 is TGTGCCATCAGTGGGGACGGGGGGGCCGGTGAGCAGTTCTTC.

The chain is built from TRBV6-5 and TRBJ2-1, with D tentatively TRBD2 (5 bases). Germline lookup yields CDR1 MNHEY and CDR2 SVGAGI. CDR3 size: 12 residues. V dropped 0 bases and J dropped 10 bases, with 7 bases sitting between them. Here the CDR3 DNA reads TGTGCCAGCAGTTACTCGACGGGAGAGCAGTTCTTC. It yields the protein CASSYSTGEQFF.

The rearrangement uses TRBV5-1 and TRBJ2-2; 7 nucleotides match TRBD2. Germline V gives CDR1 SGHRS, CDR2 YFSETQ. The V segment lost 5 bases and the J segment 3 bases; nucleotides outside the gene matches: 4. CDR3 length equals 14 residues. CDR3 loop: CASSIRGDTGELFF. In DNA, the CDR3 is TGCGCCAGCAGTATCCGGGGGGACACCGGGGAGCTGTTTTTT.

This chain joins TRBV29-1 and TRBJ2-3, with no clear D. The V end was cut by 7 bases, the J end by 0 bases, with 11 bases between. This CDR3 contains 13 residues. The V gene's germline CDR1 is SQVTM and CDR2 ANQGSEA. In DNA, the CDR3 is TGCAGCGCCAGCGCGTGGAGCACAGATACGCAGTATTTT. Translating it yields CSASAWSTDTQYF.

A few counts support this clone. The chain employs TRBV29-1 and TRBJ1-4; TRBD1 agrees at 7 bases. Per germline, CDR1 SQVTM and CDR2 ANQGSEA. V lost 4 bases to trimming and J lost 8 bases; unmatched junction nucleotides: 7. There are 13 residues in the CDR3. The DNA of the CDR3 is TGCAGCGTTGGGGGACAGCTAAACGAAAAACTGTTTTTT. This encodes CSVGGQLNEKLFF.

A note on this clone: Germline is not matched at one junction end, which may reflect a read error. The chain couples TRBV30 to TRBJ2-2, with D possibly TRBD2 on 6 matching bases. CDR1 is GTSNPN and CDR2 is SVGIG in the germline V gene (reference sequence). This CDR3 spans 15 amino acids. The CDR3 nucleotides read TGTGCCTGGAGCCGACGGGGGTCCGAACACCGGGGAGCTGTTTTT. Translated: CAWSRRGSEHRGAVF.

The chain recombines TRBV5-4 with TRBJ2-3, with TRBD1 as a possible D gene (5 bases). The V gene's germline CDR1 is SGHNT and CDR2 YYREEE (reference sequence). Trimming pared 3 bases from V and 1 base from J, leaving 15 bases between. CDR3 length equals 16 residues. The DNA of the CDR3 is TGTGCCAGCAGCTCCCGACAGACCCCTGGCACAGATACGCAGTATTTT. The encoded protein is CASSSRQTPGTDTQYF.

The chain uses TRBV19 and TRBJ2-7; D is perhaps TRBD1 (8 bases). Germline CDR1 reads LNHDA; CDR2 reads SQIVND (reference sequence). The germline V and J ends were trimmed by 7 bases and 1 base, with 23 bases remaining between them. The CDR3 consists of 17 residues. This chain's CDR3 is CASKREGSTGASYEQYF. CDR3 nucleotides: TGTGCCAGTAAAAGGGAGGGCTCGACAGGGGCGTCCTACGAGCAGTACTTC.

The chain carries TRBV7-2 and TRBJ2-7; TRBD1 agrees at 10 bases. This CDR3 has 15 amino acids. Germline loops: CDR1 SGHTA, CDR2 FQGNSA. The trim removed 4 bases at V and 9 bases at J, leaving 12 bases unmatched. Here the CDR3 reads CASSSRDRGTHGQYF. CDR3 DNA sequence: TGTGCCAGCAGCTCACGGGACAGGGGAACCCACGGGCAGTACTTC.

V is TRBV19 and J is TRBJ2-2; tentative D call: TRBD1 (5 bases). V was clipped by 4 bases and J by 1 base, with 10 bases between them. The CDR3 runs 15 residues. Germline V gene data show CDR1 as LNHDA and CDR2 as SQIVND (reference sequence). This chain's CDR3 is CASSKARENTGELFF. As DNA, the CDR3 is TGTGCCAGTAGTAAGGCCAGGGAGAACACCGGGGAGCTGTTTTTT.

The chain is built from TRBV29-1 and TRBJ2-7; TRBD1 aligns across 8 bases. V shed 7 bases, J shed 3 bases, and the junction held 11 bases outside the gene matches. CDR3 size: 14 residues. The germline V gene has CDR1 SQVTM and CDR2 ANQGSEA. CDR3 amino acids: CSARPGQGNYEQYF. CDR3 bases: TGCAGCGCCCGCCCCGGACAGGGAAACTACGAGCAGTACTTC.

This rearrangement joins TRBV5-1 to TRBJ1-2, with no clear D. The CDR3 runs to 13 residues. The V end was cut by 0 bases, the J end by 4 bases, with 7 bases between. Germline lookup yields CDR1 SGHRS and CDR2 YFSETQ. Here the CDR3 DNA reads TGCGCCAGCAGCTTGGCAAGCGCCTATGGCTACACCTTC. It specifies CASSLASAYGYTF.

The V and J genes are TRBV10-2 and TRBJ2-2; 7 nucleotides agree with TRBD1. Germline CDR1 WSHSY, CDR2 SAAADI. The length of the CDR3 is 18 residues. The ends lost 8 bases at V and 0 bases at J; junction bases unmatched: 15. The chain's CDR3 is CASAFGTDIFSNTGELFF. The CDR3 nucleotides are TGCGCCAGCGCATTCGGGACAGATATATTTTCGAACACCGGGGAGCTGTTTTTT.

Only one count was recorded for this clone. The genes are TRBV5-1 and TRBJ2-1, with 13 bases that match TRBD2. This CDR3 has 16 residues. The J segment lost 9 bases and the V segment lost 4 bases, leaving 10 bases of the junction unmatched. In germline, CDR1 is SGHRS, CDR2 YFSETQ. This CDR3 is CASSKGLAGVGTEQFF. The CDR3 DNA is TGCGCCAGCAGCAAAGGACTAGCGGGAGTAGGAACTGAGCAGTTCTTC.

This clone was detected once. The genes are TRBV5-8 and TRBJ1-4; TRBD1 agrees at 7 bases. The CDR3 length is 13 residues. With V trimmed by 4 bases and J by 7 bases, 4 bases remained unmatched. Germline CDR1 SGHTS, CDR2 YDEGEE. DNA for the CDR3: TGTGCCAGCAGCCACCGGGACAGTGAAAAACTGTTTTTT. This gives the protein CASSHRDSEKLFF.

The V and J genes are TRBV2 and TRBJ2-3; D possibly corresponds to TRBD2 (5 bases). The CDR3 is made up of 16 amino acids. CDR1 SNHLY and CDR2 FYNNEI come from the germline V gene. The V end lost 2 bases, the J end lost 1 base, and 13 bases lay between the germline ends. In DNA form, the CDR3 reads TGTGCCAGCAGTGAACCAGTGCGGCGGGGCACAGATACGCAGTATTTT. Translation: CASSEPVRRGTDTQYF.

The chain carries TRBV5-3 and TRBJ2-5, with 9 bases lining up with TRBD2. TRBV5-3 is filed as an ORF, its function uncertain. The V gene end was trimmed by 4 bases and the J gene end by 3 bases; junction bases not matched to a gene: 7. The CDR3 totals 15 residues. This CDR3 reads CARSPGAGGKETQYF. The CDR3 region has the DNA TGTGCCAGAAGCCCAGGCGCGGGGGGGAAAGAGACCCAGTACTTC.

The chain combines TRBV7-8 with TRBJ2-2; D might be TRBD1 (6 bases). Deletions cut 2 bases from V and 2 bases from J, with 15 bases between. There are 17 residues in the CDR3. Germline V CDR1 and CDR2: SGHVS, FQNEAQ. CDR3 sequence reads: CASSLIDGQLNTGELFF. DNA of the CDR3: TGTGCCAGCAGCTTAATTGATGGACAGCTAAACACCGGGGAGCTGTTTTTT. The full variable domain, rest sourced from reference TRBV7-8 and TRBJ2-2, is GAGVSQSPRYKVAKRGQDVALRCDPISGHVSLFWYQQALGQGPEFLTYFQNEAQLDKSGLPSDRFFAERPEGSVSTLKIQRTQQEDSAVYLCASSLIDGQLNTGELFFGEGSRLTVL.

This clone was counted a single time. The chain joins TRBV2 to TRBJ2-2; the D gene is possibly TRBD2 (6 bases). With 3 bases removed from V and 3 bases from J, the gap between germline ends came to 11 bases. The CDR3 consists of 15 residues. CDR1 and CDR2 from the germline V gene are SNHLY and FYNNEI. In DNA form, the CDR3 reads TGTGCCAGCAGTGAGGTTCCGGGAGACACCGGGGAGCTGTTTTTT. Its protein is CASSEVPGDTGELFF.